This passage covers 16 T cell receptor beta chains from one sample sequenced in a study of glioma-infiltrating T cells. TCR alpha and beta CDR3 regions were amplified from RNA using iRepertoire nested multiplex PCR. Each CDR3 protein is one row after TCRdb ran MiXCR on the multiplex PCR reads. Among about 140,000 distinct CDR3 sequences listed, approximately 39% were seen once. The sequencing input was glioma tissue, nonneoplastic brain tissue, or PBMCs (not recorded which). The origin of the receptors is a human donor with low-grade glioma or glioblastoma, undergoing nonglioma brain surgery, or in good health (not recorded which).

The chain is built from TRBV11-2 and TRBJ2-7; D remains unclear. Trimming removed 0 bases at V and 6 bases at J, with 9 bases between. From germline, CDR1 is SGHAT and CDR2 FQNNGV. This CDR3 has 13 residues. CDR3 loop: CASSLEWSREQYF. The CDR3 nucleotides are TGTGCCAGCAGCTTAGAGTGGTCACGCGAGCAGTACTTC.

The rearrangement uses TRBV20-1 and TRBJ2-7; D is unresolved. The CDR3 runs to 13 residues. V dropped 5 bases and J dropped 2 bases, with 13 bases sitting between them. Germline V gives CDR1 DFQATT, CDR2 SNEGSKA (reference sequence). CDR3 sequence: CSAALSGPYEQYF. The CDR3 DNA reads TGCAGTGCTGCCCTTTCTGGCCCCTACGAGCAGTACTTC.

This clonotype was observed a few times. The chain joins TRBV6-5 to TRBJ2-7, with TRBD1 identical over 7 bases. The CDR3 loop spans 16 amino acids. In germline, CDR1 is MNHEY, CDR2 SVGAGI. With V trimmed by 0 bases and J by 4 bases, 9 bases remained unmatched. The DNA of the CDR3 is TGTGCCAGCAGTTACTCGTTAGACAGGGTTGGGTACGAGCAGTACTTC. Encoded protein: CASSYSLDRVGYEQYF.

This clonotype came up a few times. This rearrangement joins TRBV7-2 to TRBJ2-7; TRBD2 matches at 7 bases. V trimming: 1 base; J trimming: 5 bases; junction bases outside the gene matches: 5. CDR3 length: 14 amino acids. Germline V gene data show CDR1 as SGHTA and CDR2 as FQGNSA. CDR3 amino acids: CASSLGVAGDEQYF. For the CDR3, the DNA is TGTGCCAGCAGCTTAGGGGTGGCGGGGGACGAGCAGTACTTC.

The chain links TRBV5-8 to TRBJ1-2; D perhaps matches TRBD1 (5 bases). The CDR3 is made up of 15 amino acids. Trimming pared 3 bases from V and 0 bases from J, leaving 12 bases between. Germline CDR1 is SGHTS and CDR2 is YDEGEE. CDR3 protein: CASSSTDTANYGYTF. As DNA, the CDR3 is TGTGCCAGCAGCTCGACAGACACCGCTAACTATGGCTACACCTTC.

This chain links TRBV6-1 with TRBJ2-3, with 13 bases identical to TRBD2. Trimming at V came to 7 bases and at J to 0 bases, leaving 4 bases not matched to a gene. Germline V lookup: CDR1 MNHNS, CDR2 SASEGT. The CDR3 is made up of 16 amino acids. The CDR3 reads CASNMGLAGSTDTQYF. The CDR3 DNA is TGTGCCAGCAACATGGGACTAGCGGGAAGCACAGATACGCAGTATTTT.

This clonotype was seen only a few times. V is TRBV20-1 and J is TRBJ1-1; 9 positions match TRBD1. J lost 4 bases, V lost 3 bases, and 9 bases had no gene match. CDR1 DFQATT and CDR2 SNEGSKA come from the germline V gene (reference sequence). The CDR3 spans 15 residues. As DNA, the CDR3 is TGCAGTGCTAGCCGTACAGGGGGCGTGGGCACTGAAGCTTTCTTT. Amino acids: CSASRTGGVGTEAFF.

V usage is TRBV20-1 and J usage is TRBJ2-5; D unclear. There are 14 residues in the CDR3. Germline V gene sequence: CDR1 DFQATT, CDR2 SNEGSKA (reference sequence). V lost 5 bases and J 2 bases, leaving 15 bases between the germline ends. The CDR3 loop is CSAPHQGSQETQYF. The CDR3 DNA sequence: TGCAGTGCTCCCCACCAAGGCAGTCAAGAGACCCAGTACTTC.

The chain carries TRBV28 and TRBJ2-1; 13 bases map to TRBD2. CDR3 length equals 16 residues. Germline CDR1 and CDR2: MDHEN and SYDVKM. The ends lost 5 bases at V and 6 bases at J; junction bases unmatched: 7. The CDR3 DNA reads TGTGCCAGCAGTGCCACCGGGACTAGCGGGATCAATGAGCAGTTCTTC. Amino acids: CASSATGTSGINEQFF.

This clonotype has a count of ten or more. This chain links TRBV28 with TRBJ2-7, with unresolved D. Germline CDR1 MDHEN, CDR2 SYDVKM. The CDR3 is 11 amino acids. Trimming left V 7 bases short and J 5 bases short, with 9 bases between. In nucleotides, the CDR3 is TGTGCCAGCACCTTCGACCACGAGCAGTACTTC. Translating it yields CASTFDHEQYF. Complete variable domain (other parts from reference TRBV28 and TRBJ2-7): DVKVTQSSRYLVKRTGEKVFLECVQDMDHENMFWYRQDPGLGLRLIYFSYDVKMKEKGDIPEGYSVSREKKERFSLILESASTNQTSMYLCASTFDHEQYFGPGTRLTVT.

The rearrangement joins TRBV15 to TRBJ2-5; tentatively, D is TRBD2 (6 bases). Trimming left V 10 bases short and J 7 bases short, with 19 bases between. This CDR3 region has 13 residues. Germline lookup yields CDR1 LNHNV and CDR2 YYDKDF (reference sequence). The CDR3 region has the DNA TGTGCCAGCAGGGAGGAGGCCCGCGGGACCCAGTACTTC. Amino acids: CASREEARGTQYF. Complete variable domain (other parts from reference TRBV15 and TRBJ2-5): DAMVIQNPRYQVTQFGKPVTLSCSQTLNHNVMYWYQQKSSQAPKLLFHYYDKDFNNEADTPDNFQSRRPNTSFCFLDIRSPGLGDTAMYLCASREEARGTQYFGPGTRLLVL.

This chain connects TRBV7-2 to TRBJ2-7; 16 bases are shared with TRBD2. J lost 4 bases, V lost 5 bases, and 8 bases had no gene match. The CDR3 covers 17 residues. Germline CDR1 is SGHTA and CDR2 is FQGNSA. CDR3 bases: TGTGCCAGCAGCATCCAGGGACTAGCGGGGGGGGCGTACGAGCAGTACTTC. It is translated as CASSIQGLAGGAYEQYF.

Notes on this clonotype: Sequence at one end of the junction differs from germline and may be a read error. V is TRBV6-5 and J is TRBJ2-3; no clear D. Germline V gene data show CDR1 as MNHEY and CDR2 as SVGAGI. The CDR3 loop spans 13 amino acids. The DNA for the CDR3 is TGTGCCAGCAGTGAACACACCACAGATACGCAGTACTTT. Its translation is CASSEHTTDTQYF.

V and J are TRBV7-8 and TRBJ1-4, with TRBD1 matching over 7 bases. Trimming cost V 2 bases and J 4 bases; bases outside gene matches: 7. CDR3 length equals 16 residues. Germline lookup yields CDR1 SGHVS and CDR2 FQNEAQ. The CDR3 sequence is CASSLTRDSLNEKLFF. The CDR3 coding sequence is TGTGCCAGCAGCTTAACCCGGGACAGCCTTAATGAAAAACTGTTTTTT.

This chain uses TRBV6-5 with TRBJ2-1; 7 nucleotides line up with TRBD1. Germline CDR1 reads MNHEY; CDR2 reads SVGAGI. Trimming at V came to 5 bases and at J to 4 bases, leaving 5 bases not matched to a gene. The CDR3 consists of 14 residues. In DNA, the CDR3 is TGTGCCAGCAGTGACAGGGACGATTACAATGAGCAGTTCTTC. Translated, it gives CASSDRDDYNEQFF.

This clonotype has a handful of counts. This chain links TRBV20-1 with TRBJ1-1, with TRBD1 identical over 8 bases. J lost 0 bases, V lost 3 bases, and 3 bases had no gene match. Germline CDR1 reads DFQATT; CDR2 reads SNEGSKA (reference sequence). This CDR3 has 14 residues. CDR3 nucleotide sequence: TGCAGTGCTAGGGAGACAGGGGTGAACACTGAAGCTTTCTTT. This sequence encodes CSARETGVNTEAFF.